This T cell receptor (beta chain) stems from a study of blood T cell repertoires in COVID-19. Profiling relied on immunoSEQ multiplex PCR, and the TCRdb table lists in-frame clones only, not all of them. Here the sample spans just under 45,000 clones, around 90% being singletons. The source material was peripheral blood. This TCR derives from a woman older than 75 in a cohort sampled during active or convalescent COVID-19.

CDR3 loop: CASKGQELYYGYTF. The CDR3 DNA is TGTGCCTCCAAGGGACAGGAGTTATACTATGGCTACACCTTC. The chain carries TRBV10-3 and TRBJ1-2, with TRBD1 matching over 8 bases. This CDR3 is 14 amino acids long. CDR1 and CDR2 (germline): ENHRY, SYGVKD. J lost 3 bases, V lost 11 bases, and 11 bases had no gene match.